This TCR beta chain was documented in a study of T cell repertoires in cytomegalovirus infection. At the level of the study: An indication of both CMV infection and matching HLA type came from public TCR beta signatures.

Trimming shortened V by 1 base and J by 3 bases, and 15 bases separated the two germline ends. The CDR3 is 16 residues long. Per the germline V gene, CDR1 is MGHRA and CDR2 is YSYEKL. This clonotype came up many times. Each CDR3 protein gets one entry after TCRdb re-called the reads with MiXCR. The sample lists around 130,000 distinct CDR3 sequences, 7.5% to 9% occurring once. This TCR came from a human donor in good health (CMV status not recorded). Some clones in this sample may be carry-over from other donors' samples. Sequencing was done on a sample of PBMCs. The chain is built from TRBV4-1 and TRBJ1-1; D unclear. The CDR3 DNA is TGCGCCAGCAGCCAAGTTCCGGATCCCGAGGACACTGAAGCTTTCTTT. Its translation: CASSQVPDPEDTEAFF.